These 9 T cell receptor beta chains came from one sample sequenced in a study of cytomegalovirus exposure and HLA in healthy donors. This table comes from immunoSEQ multiplex PCR, and its TCRdb copy is limited to in-frame clones, with some not included. Of about 200,000 clones in the sample, around 80% were seen once. The sequenced sample consisted of PBMCs. These TCRs come from a woman aged 30 to 39 in good health and CMV-seronegative.

In its sample, this clone was seen a few times. The chain joins TRBV11-3 to TRBJ1-2; 7 nucleotides line up with TRBD1. The CDR3 is 13 residues long. Trimming removed 3 bases from V and 8 bases from J; junction bases left unmatched: 6. CDR1 is SGHNT, CDR2 YENEEA, per germline. The CDR3 reads CASSLYTGVGYTF. The DNA of the CDR3 is TGTGCCAGCAGCTTGTATACAGGGGTCGGCTACACCTTC.

The chain uses TRBV19 and TRBJ1-2; weak D call: TRBD1 (5 bases). The CDR3 is 16 residues long. V was pared by 0 bases and J by 8 bases, with 19 bases between. Germline V gene lookup returns CDR1 LNHDA and CDR2 SQIVND (reference sequence). CDR3 nucleotide sequence: TGTGCCAGTAGTATAGATCAGGGCGCGCTCGTCTGGGGCTACACCTTC. Amino acids: CASSIDQGALVWGYTF.

The genes are TRBV4-1 and TRBJ2-5; a possible D gene is TRBD1 (6 bases). Germline CDR1 is MGHRA and CDR2 is YSYEKL. The germline V and J ends were trimmed by 0 bases and 9 bases, with 17 bases remaining between them. The CDR3 is made up of 15 amino acids. CDR3 bases: TGCGCCAGCAGCCAAGAACATCAGGTACCAGGGGCCCAGTACTTC. It specifies CASSQEHQVPGAQYF.

The chain has TRBV6-5 and TRBJ2-1; 7 nucleotides align to TRBD1. Looked up from germline, CDR1 is MNHEY and CDR2 is SVGAGI. Germline trimming cut 5 bases from V and 7 bases from J; bases unmatched to any gene: 11. This CDR3 is built from 15 residues. This CDR3 reads CASSRGQTAMNEQFF. The DNA for the CDR3 is TGTGCCAGCAGTAGGGGACAGACCGCCATGAATGAGCAGTTCTTC.

CDR3 residues: CASRRTGSYGYTF. In DNA form, the CDR3 reads TGTGCCAGCAGAAGGACAGGGAGCTATGGCTACACCTTC. The rearrangement links TRBV5-8 to TRBJ1-2; 8 positions agree with TRBD1. From germline, CDR1 is SGHTS and CDR2 YDEGEE. The CDR3 runs 13 residues. With 5 bases clipped from V and 4 bases from J, the junction kept 4 bases outside the gene matches.

This clone was seen a single time. This sequence joins TRBV18 and TRBJ2-3; a possible D gene is TRBD2 (6 bases). The germline V gene has CDR1 KGHSH and CDR2 LQKENI. Trimming pared 6 bases from V and 0 bases from J, leaving 13 bases between. This CDR3 spans 15 amino acids. CDR3 loop: CASSPRELSTDTQYF. The CDR3, as DNA: TGTGCCAGCTCTCCCCGGGAGTTAAGCACAGATACGCAGTATTTT.

J is TRBJ2-5 and V is TRBV1; the table names TRBD2, a call not compared with the DNA. TRBV1 is marked as a pseudogene. CDR3 length equals 14 residues. The CDR3 is CTSSPLYAEETQYF. In nucleotides, the CDR3 is TGCACCAGCAGCCCACTTTACGCCGAAGAGACCCAGTACTTC.

In its sample, this clone was seen a few times. The V call is TRBV2, the J call TRBJ2-7, with 10 bases aligning to TRBD1. Trimming took 7 bases from V and 5 from J; bases not matched to a gene: 8. CDR1 and CDR2 from the germline V gene are SNHLY and FYNNEI. The CDR3 runs 14 residues. The CDR3 DNA follows: TGTGCCAGCACTGGGGACAGGGGTATCGACGAGCAGTACTTC. It codes for CASTGDRGIDEQYF.

This sequence joins TRBV5-1 and TRBJ1-5; the match to TRBD1 covers 8 bases. With 4 bases clipped from V and 5 bases from J, the junction kept 5 bases outside the gene matches. The CDR3 runs 14 residues. In germline, CDR1 is SGHRS, CDR2 YFSETQ. The CDR3: CASSESGGYQPQHF. For the CDR3, the DNA is TGCGCCAGCAGCGAATCAGGGGGCTATCAGCCCCAGCATTTT.